The 8 T cell receptor beta chains presented below share a single source sample, sequenced in a study of beta chain features in type 1 diabetes. Reverse transcription of all isolated RNA meant that expressed TCRB transcripts were sequenced. The assay was immunoSEQ multiplex PCR, and TCRdb's table has in-frame clones only and misses some. This sample yields over 700,000 clones, of which about a sixth are seen a single time; about 0.025% belongs to the top ten. Sequenced material: naive CD4+ T cells from blood. The receptors derive from a woman younger than 35 in good health.

V and J are TRBV29-1 and TRBJ2-5, with no clear D. The CDR3 has 12 amino acids. Trimming took off 3 bases at V and 5 bases at J, with 10 bases between the two ends. From germline, CDR1 is SQVTM and CDR2 ANQGSEA. CDR3 region: CSVEGADETQYF. DNA for the CDR3: TGCAGCGTTGAGGGTGCGGACGAGACCCAGTACTTC.

In its sample, this clone was seen once. The chain joins TRBV19 to TRBJ2-5, with TRBD2 matching 14 bases. The assigned J gene may be wrong: the sequence end matches TRBJ2-7 better. The CDR3 extends over 18 amino acids. Germline-derived CDR1 and CDR2 are LNHDA and SQIVND (reference sequence). The CDR3 is CASSSTGTSGSLSYEQYF. As DNA, the CDR3 is TGTGCCAGTAGTTCGACCGGGACTAGCGGGAGCCTATCCTACGAGCAGTACTTC.

The rearrangement joins TRBV29-1 to TRBJ2-3; no reliable D call. CDR1 is SQVTM, CDR2 ANQGSEA, per germline. The CDR3 runs 13 residues. With 4 bases removed from V and 1 base from J, the gap between germline ends came to 9 bases. The CDR3 nucleotides are TGCAGCGTTGCCCCAGTGGGCACAGATACGCAGTATTTT. This translates into CSVAPVGTDTQYF.

The chain has TRBV4-3 and TRBJ2-7; D unresolved. Germline CDR1 LGHNA, CDR2 YSLEER. The CDR3 spans 14 residues. V gave up 0 bases and J gave up 3 bases, with 9 bases separating them. CDR3 region: CASSQDLYNYEQYF. The CDR3 DNA reads as TGCGCCAGCAGCCAAGATCTGTATAACTACGAGCAGTACTTC.

The chain joins TRBV5-1 to TRBJ2-5, with D possibly being TRBD2 (6 bases). CDR1 and CDR2 from the germline V gene are SGHRS and YFSETQ. V was trimmed by 4 bases and J by 5 bases, leaving 15 bases between them. The CDR3 consists of 14 residues. This chain's CDR3 is CASSAGGFGETQYF. CDR3 sequence (DNA): TGCGCCAGCAGCGCAGGAGGGTTTGGGGAGACCCAGTACTTC. The full variable domain, its missing parts supplied by reference TRBV5-1 and TRBJ2-5, is KAGVTQTPRYLIKTRGQQVTLSCSPISGHRSVSWYQQTPGQGLQFLFEYFSETQRNKGNFPGRFSGRQFSNSRSEMNVSTLELGDSALYLCASSAGGFGETQYFGPGTRLLVL.

J is TRBJ2-7 and V is TRBV11-2, with a weak D call TRBD2 (5 bases). This CDR3 has 15 amino acids. Per germline, CDR1 SGHAT and CDR2 FQNNGV. Between the trimmed V and J ends, which lost 4 bases and 6 bases, there was a span of 19 bases. The CDR3 protein is CASSSGLGVLGEQYF. CDR3 in DNA: TGTGCCAGCAGCTCAGGCCTGGGAGTTCTCGGCGAGCAGTACTTC.

V and J are TRBV2 and TRBJ1-2; possibly TRBD1 for D (5 bases). The V and J ends lost 6 bases and 4 bases respectively, with 12 bases between them. Germline values: CDR1 SNHLY, CDR2 FYNNEI. This CDR3 contains 13 residues. The CDR3 spells CASRRGVAYGYTF. For the CDR3, the DNA is TGTGCCAGCAGGCGGGGGGTAGCCTATGGCTACACCTTC. The full variable domain, with the rest looked up from reference TRBV2 and TRBJ1-2, is EPEVTQTPSHQVTQMGQEVILRCVPISNHLYFYWYRQILGQKVEFLVSFYNNEISEKSEIFDDQFSVERPDGSNFTLKIRSTKLEDSAMYFCASRRGVAYGYTFGSGTRLTVV.

The rearrangement joins TRBV28 to TRBJ1-5; no clear D. The V gene lost 2 bases and the J gene lost 6 bases, with 5 bases spanning the gap. The CDR3 extends over 12 amino acids. Germline V gene sequence: CDR1 MDHEN, CDR2 SYDVKM. This CDR3 is CASSLVVQPQHF. DNA for the CDR3: TGTGCCAGCAGTTTAGTCGTTCAGCCCCAGCATTTT.